This note documents a single T cell receptor (beta chain) sequence. This sample is drawn from a study of blood T cell repertoires in COVID-19. Study background: From the United States, Italy and Spain came samples of acute and convalescent COVID-19. From T cells, B-cell-depleted T cells, or PBMCs came the material, which was cDNA or gDNA.

Germline CDR1 and CDR2: KGHSH and LQKENI. This CDR3 is 14 amino acids long. V was trimmed by 3 bases and J by 4 bases, leaving 12 bases between them. In the source study's methods: Amplification of reference gene primers provided the estimated nucleated cell counts. The protocol was immunoSEQ multiplex PCR, while the TCRdb copy is restricted to in-frame clones and leaves out a portion. V and J calls and clone size are given by that table; D and trimming were obtained from the DNA. The table shows approximately 80,000 clones, with roughly four fifths occurring only once. The rearrangement links TRBV18 to TRBJ1-1; D possibly corresponds to TRBD1 (6 bases). Specimen: peripheral blood. This sequence originates from an older woman with acute or convalescent COVID-19. The CDR3 DNA reads as TGTGCCAGCTCACCTGAACAGGGTAGCACTGAAGCTTTCTTT. Amino acid sequence: CASSPEQGSTEAFF.